The 5 T cell receptor beta chains below come from one sample, sequenced in a study of cytomegalovirus exposure and HLA in healthy donors. The PCR had 60 Vbeta and 13 Jbeta primers. Some clones are missing from TCRdb's copy, which holds only in-frame ones; the method was immunoSEQ multiplex PCR. In the table there are 140,000 to 150,000 clones, around 72% of which are singletons. The sequenced sample was PBMCs. The receptors originated from a man aged 35-49 years in good health and CMV-seronegative.

The rearrangement uses TRBV7-9 and TRBJ2-7; tentative D call: TRBD2 (5 bases). The CDR3 runs 15 residues. Germline CDR1 is SEHNR and CDR2 is FQNEAQ (reference sequence). V lost 3 bases, J lost 5 bases, and 17 bases lay in between. The CDR3 spells CASSLDSFPPDEQYF. Here the CDR3 DNA reads TGTGCCAGCAGCTTGGACTCTTTTCCCCCTGACGAGCAGTACTTC.

V is TRBV27 and J is TRBJ2-7; no clear D. The CDR3 extends over 13 amino acids. Germline lookup yields CDR1 MNHEY and CDR2 SMNVEV (reference sequence). The V and J ends lost 3 bases and 1 base respectively, with 7 bases between them. CDR3 sequence: CASSFYPSYEQYF. CDR3 in DNA: TGTGCCAGCAGTTTCTACCCATCCTACGAGCAGTACTTC.

V and J are TRBV5-5 and TRBJ2-3, with D maybe TRBD1 (6 bases). Per germline, CDR1 SGHKS and CDR2 YYEKEE (reference sequence). This CDR3 contains 16 residues. V shed 4 bases and J shed 0 bases, with 15 bases lying between them. The CDR3 DNA sequence: TGTGCCAGCAGCCAAGAAGGGGGAGCTAGCACAGATACGCAGTATTTT. It encodes CASSQEGGASTDTQYF.

The rearrangement uses TRBV7-9 and TRBJ2-5; D gene uncertain. There are 14 residues in the CDR3. V lost 0 bases, J lost 0 bases, and 5 bases lay in between. CDR1 and CDR2 from the germline V gene are SEHNR and FQNEAQ (reference sequence). The CDR3 protein is CASSLATNQETQYF. The CDR3 DNA follows: TGTGCCAGCAGCTTAGCTACAAACCAAGAGACCCAGTACTTC.

This chain links TRBV7-9 with TRBJ2-1; possibly TRBD1 for D (5 bases). This CDR3 spans 13 amino acids. V was pared by 3 bases and J by 10 bases, with 13 bases between. The germline CDR1 and CDR2 sequences are SEHNR and FQNEAQ (reference sequence). DNA of the CDR3: TGTGCCAGCAGCTTGAACAGCCCAGGGGAGCAGTTCTTC. This codes for CASSLNSPGEQFF.